The 13 T cell receptor beta chains listed next were all sequenced from one sample in a study of shared clonotypes between healthy human individuals. This table comes from immunoSEQ multiplex PCR, and its TCRdb copy is limited to in-frame clones, with some not included. The sample lists roughly 2.4 million clones, under 97% occurring once. Sequenced sample: naive CD4+ T cells sorted from blood. Subset given: CD45RA+ positively selected. The receptors derive from a man aged 18 to 30 in good health.

V gene TRBV7-9 combines with J gene TRBJ2-7; 8 nucleotides line up with TRBD1. There are 14 residues in the CDR3. Germline V gene lookup returns CDR1 SEHNR and CDR2 FQNEAQ (reference sequence). V was clipped by 1 base and J by 6 bases; unmatched bases: 5. DNA of the CDR3: TGTGCCAGCAGCTTAGGGACAGGGTTGATCGAGCAGTACTTC. Protein sequence: CASSLGTGLIEQYF.

This clone was recorded only once. CDR3 loop: CASSEAPGRTGTDTQYF. Written as DNA, the CDR3 is TGTGCCAGCAGTGAAGCTCCAGGGCGGACGGGGACAGATACGCAGTATTTT. The chain has TRBV2 and TRBJ2-3, with D perhaps being TRBD1 or TRBD2 (5 bases each). V was trimmed by 0 bases and J by 3 bases, leaving 16 bases between them. Germline CDR1 SNHLY, CDR2 FYNNEI. The CDR3 covers 17 residues. Together with reference TRBV2 and TRBJ2-3, the CDR3 gives the full variable domain: EPEVTQTPSHQVTQMGQEVILRCVPISNHLYFYWYRQILGQKVEFLVSFYNNEISEKSEIFDDQFSVERPDGSNFTLKIRSTKLEDSAMYFCASSEAPGRTGTDTQYFGPGTRLTVL.

The J gene is TRBJ2-2, the V gene TRBV5-1; D not resolved. The CDR3 sequence is 15 residues long. CDR1 SGHRS and CDR2 YFSETQ come from the germline V gene. V lost 9 bases and J lost 2, with 17 bases in between. In DNA form, the CDR3 reads TGCGCCACCCAAGGCCTGGGCAGTAACACCGGGGAGCTGTTTTTT. It encodes CATQGLGSNTGELFF.

The chain is built from TRBV14 and TRBJ2-3; TRBD1 or TRBD2 may be the D gene (5 bases each). CDR1 SGHDN and CDR2 FVKESK come from the germline V gene. Trimming removed 1 base from V and 2 bases from J, with 13 bases in between. There are 16 residues in the CDR3. CDR3 nucleotides: TGTGCCAGCAGCCAAGGTCCCGGGACCATCACAGATACGCAGTATTTT. Amino acid sequence: CASSQGPGTITDTQYF.

This rearrangement joins TRBV6-4 to TRBJ1-1; maybe TRBD1 (5 bases). V lost 6 bases, J lost 0 bases, and 11 bases lay in between. The CDR3 loop spans 14 amino acids. From germline, CDR1 is MRHNA and CDR2 SNTAGT. Here the CDR3 reads CASRSTAMNTEAFF. The CDR3 nucleotides are TGTGCCAGCAGATCGACAGCAATGAACACTGAAGCTTTCTTT.

This chain joins TRBV7-9 and TRBJ1-5, with D possibly TRBD1 on 6 matching bases. With 6 bases removed from V and 7 bases from J, the gap between germline ends came to 19 bases. The germline gives CDR1 SEHNR, CDR2 FQNEAQ (reference sequence). The CDR3 consists of 15 residues. The chain's CDR3 is CASSRDMPRGQPQHF. The CDR3 DNA reads TGTGCCAGCAGTCGAGACATGCCTAGGGGGCAGCCCCAGCATTTT.

The CDR3 protein is CASSPGVYEQYF. The CDR3 nucleotides read TGTGCCAGCAGTCCAGGGGTCTACGAGCAGTACTTC. The V and J genes are TRBV6-6 and TRBJ2-7; TRBD1 might be the D (6 bases). This CDR3 is built from 12 residues. The germline CDR1 and CDR2 sequences are MNHNY and SVGAGI (reference sequence). V shed 5 bases and J shed 3 bases, with 8 bases lying between them.

This clone is a singleton in its sample. The chain has TRBV11-2 and TRBJ2-1; 12 bases agree with TRBD2. The CDR3 is 15 residues long. CDR1 is SGHAT and CDR2 is FQNNGV in the germline V gene. V shed 7 bases and J 6 bases; nucleotides not matched to a gene: 7. This chain's CDR3 is CASNIGLAGLNEQFF. DNA for the CDR3: TGTGCCAGCAACATAGGACTAGCGGGGCTCAATGAGCAGTTCTTC.

The rearrangement links TRBV6-6 to TRBJ1-5, with D perhaps TRBD1 (5 bases). The CDR3 is 15 amino acids. The germline gives CDR1 MNHNY, CDR2 SVGAGI (reference sequence). V shed 6 bases and J shed 3 bases, with 15 bases lying between them. In DNA, the CDR3 is TGTGCCAGCAGGGGTCCGGGGGATTTCAATCAGCCCCAGCATTTT. It yields the protein CASRGPGDFNQPQHF.

This clone turned up a few times. V usage is TRBV2 and J usage is TRBJ1-3; D unclear. CDR1 and CDR2 from the germline V gene are SNHLY and FYNNEI. CDR3 length: 13 amino acids. V lost 4 bases, J lost 4 bases, and 8 bases lay in between. The DNA for the CDR3 is TGTGCCAGCAGTGGGGAGGTGGGAAACACCATATATTTT. It translates to CASSGEVGNTIYF.

This chain joins TRBV10-3 and TRBJ1-5; possible D gene TRBD1, 5 bases. The germline CDR1 and CDR2 sequences are ENHRY and SYGVKD. The CDR3 has 13 amino acids. V lost 11 bases, J lost 0 bases, and 11 bases lay in between. CDR3 nucleotides: TGTGCCGTATCCAGGGATAGCAATCAGCCCCAGCATTTT. This codes for CAVSRDSNQPQHF.

V gene TRBV18 combines with J gene TRBJ2-5, with 12 bases fitting TRBD2. The V and J ends lost 3 bases and 5 bases, in that order; junction bases with no gene match: 7. The CDR3 is 16 residues long. CDR1 is KGHSH, CDR2 LQKENI, per germline. CDR3 in amino acids: CASSPPSGGVYETQYF. The CDR3 region has the DNA TGTGCCAGCTCACCCCCTAGCGGGGGGGTATATGAGACCCAGTACTTC.

Details on this clone: The sample carries other DNA sequences with the same CDR3. The genes are TRBV5-1 and TRBJ2-5; 7 bases are shared with TRBD1. This CDR3 spans 15 amino acids. With V trimmed by 0 bases and J by 4 bases, 6 bases remained unmatched. Germline values: CDR1 SGHRS, CDR2 YFSETQ. CDR3 DNA: TGCGCCAGCAGCTTGGAGGGGGCGAGAGGAGAGACCCAGTACTTC. Translation: CASSLEGARGETQYF.